The source of this TCR beta chain is a study of spatial heterogeneity in lung cancer. Findings and limits, study-wide: Expanded alpha and beta TCR counts within tumors tracked tumor mutation counts.

This clonotype was found many times. As yet, its antigen is unknown. There are 18 residues in the CDR3. With 3 bases clipped from V and 6 bases from J, the junction kept 16 bases outside the gene matches. Germline V CDR1 and CDR2: MDHEN, SYDVKM. Every TCR cDNA molecule carried a tag that served as a unique molecular identifier. MiXCR, run by TCRdb on the 5' RACE reads, gives a single entry per CDR3 protein. This sample has 24,000 or so distinct CDR3 sequences; 8% to 10% occur once, and the top ten carry almost 8%. Noted time point: sample taken at primary tumor resection. The sequenced sample was lung tumor tissue, obtained at surgery. This clonotype was sampled from a male donor with early-stage non-small cell lung cancer. The chain has TRBV28 and TRBJ2-2; 7 nucleotides match TRBD2. CDR3 region: CASSLESAGALSAGELFF. The CDR3 DNA reads as TGTGCCAGCAGTTTGGAGAGCGCGGGAGCCCTTTCGGCCGGGGAGCTGTTTTTT.